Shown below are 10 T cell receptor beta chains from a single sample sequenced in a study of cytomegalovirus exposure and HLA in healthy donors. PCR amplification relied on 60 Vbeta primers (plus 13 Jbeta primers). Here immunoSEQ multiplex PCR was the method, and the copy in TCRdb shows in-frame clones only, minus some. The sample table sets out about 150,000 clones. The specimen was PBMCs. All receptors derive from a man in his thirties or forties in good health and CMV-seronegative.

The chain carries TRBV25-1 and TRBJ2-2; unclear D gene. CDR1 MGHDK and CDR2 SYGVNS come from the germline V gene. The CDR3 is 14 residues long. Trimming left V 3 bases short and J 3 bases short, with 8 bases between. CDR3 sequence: CASSDHTDTGELFF. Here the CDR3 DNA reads TGTGCCAGCAGTGACCATACAGACACCGGGGAGCTGTTTTTT.

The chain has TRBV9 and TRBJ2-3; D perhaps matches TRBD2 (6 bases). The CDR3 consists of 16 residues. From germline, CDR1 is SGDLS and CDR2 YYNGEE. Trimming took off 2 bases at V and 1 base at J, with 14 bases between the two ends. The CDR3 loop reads CASSVGPGTGTDTQYF. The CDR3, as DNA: TGTGCCAGCAGCGTCGGCCCAGGGACTGGCACAGATACGCAGTATTTT.

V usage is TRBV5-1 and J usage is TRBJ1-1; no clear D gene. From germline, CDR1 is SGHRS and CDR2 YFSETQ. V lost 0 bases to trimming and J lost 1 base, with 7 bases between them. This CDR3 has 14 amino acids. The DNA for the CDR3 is TGCGCCAGCAGCTTGGACAGTAGGAACACTGAAGCTTTCTTT. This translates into CASSLDSRNTEAFF.

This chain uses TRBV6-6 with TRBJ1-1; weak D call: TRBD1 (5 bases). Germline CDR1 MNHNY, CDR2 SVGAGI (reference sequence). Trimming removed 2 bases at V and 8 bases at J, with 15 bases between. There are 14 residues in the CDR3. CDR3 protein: CASSYVRGVGEAFF. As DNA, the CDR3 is TGTGCCAGCAGTTACGTGCGGGGGGTGGGAGAAGCTTTCTTT.

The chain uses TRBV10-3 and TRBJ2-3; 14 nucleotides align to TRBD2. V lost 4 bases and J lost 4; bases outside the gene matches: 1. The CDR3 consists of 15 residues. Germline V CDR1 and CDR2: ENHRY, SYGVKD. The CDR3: CAISGGLAGADTQYF. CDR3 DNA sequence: TGTGCCATCAGTGGGGGACTAGCGGGAGCAGATACGCAGTATTTT.

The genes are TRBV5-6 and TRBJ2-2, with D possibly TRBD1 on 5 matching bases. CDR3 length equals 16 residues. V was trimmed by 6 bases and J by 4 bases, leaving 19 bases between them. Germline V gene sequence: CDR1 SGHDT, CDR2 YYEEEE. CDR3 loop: CASTTLGIGATGELFF. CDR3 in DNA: TGTGCCAGCACTACCCTTGGTATAGGGGCCACCGGGGAGCTGTTTTTT.

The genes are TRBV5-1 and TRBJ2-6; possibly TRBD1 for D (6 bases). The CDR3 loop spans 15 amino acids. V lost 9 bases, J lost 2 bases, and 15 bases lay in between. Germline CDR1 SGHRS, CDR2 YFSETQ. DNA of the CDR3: TGCGCCACCGGAACAGGACAGCCTGGGGCCAACGTCCTGACTTTC. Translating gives CATGTGQPGANVLTF.

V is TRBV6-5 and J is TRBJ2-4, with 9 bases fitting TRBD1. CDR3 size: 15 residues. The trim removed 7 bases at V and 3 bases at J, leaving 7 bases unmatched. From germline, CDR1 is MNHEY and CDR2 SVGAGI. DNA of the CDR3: TGTGCCAGCAAGACCACAGGGGGCGGCAAAAACATTCAGTACTTC. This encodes CASKTTGGGKNIQYF.

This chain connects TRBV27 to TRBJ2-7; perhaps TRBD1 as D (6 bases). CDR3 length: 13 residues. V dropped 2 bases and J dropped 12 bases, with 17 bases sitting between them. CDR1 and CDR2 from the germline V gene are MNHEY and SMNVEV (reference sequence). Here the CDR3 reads CASSLASRTATYF. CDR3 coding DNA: TGTGCCAGCAGTTTAGCCTCCCGGACAGCCACGTACTTC.

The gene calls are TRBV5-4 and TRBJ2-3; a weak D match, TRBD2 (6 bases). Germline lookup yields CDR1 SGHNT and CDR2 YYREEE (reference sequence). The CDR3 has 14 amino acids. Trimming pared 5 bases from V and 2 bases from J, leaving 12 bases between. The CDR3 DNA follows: TGTGCCAGCAGTAACCGGGACTCCACAGATACGCAGTATTTT. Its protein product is CASSNRDSTDTQYF.